A selection of T cell receptor beta chains follows, all from one sample in a study of T cells in localized non-small cell lung cancer. The assay was immunoSEQ multiplex PCR, and TCRdb's table has in-frame clones only and misses some. The sample yields 50,000 to 55,000 clones, approximately 88% seen once. Sequencing was performed on peripheral blood mononuclear cells, taken before any cancer treatment. Receptor source: a man aged 35 to 69 with stage III lung adenocarcinoma. Both conserved end residues are part of each CDR3. A D gene is named only where the DNA matches it firmly. Clone size is not always given. Where it is, it says once, few, many or a class for expanded clones.

V gene	J gene	clone size	D gene	CDR3 DNA	CDR3 protein
TRBV5-6	TRBJ2-7	.	.	TGTGCCAGCAGCTTGGAGAGCTACGAGCAGTACTTC	CASSLESYEQYF
TRBV7-9	TRBJ1-1	.	.	TGTGCCAGCAGCTATCAGACGGTCACTGAAGCTTTCTTT	CASSYQTVTEAFF
TRBV7-9	TRBJ1-4	.	.	TGTGCCAGCAGCGGCGGTTCTGCTGGTGAAAAACTGTTTTTT	CASSGGSAGEKLFF
TRBV28	TRBJ2-5	.	TRBD2	TGTGCCAGCAGTGTCTCGACTAGCGGGAGTGAGACCCAGTACTTC	CASSVSTSGSETQYF
TRBV7-9	TRBJ1-5	few	.	TGTGCCAGCACCCCTGATACGAGCCAGCCCCAGCATTTT	CASTPDTSQPQHF
TRBV5-1	TRBJ1-3	.	.	TGCGCCAGCAGCCCCTACGGTTCAGGACTTAGCTCTGGAAACACCATATATTTT	CASSPYGSGLSSGNTIYF
TRBV19	TRBJ2-3	.	.	TGTGCCAGTACCGCGGCGGGACCTCCTACAGATACGCAGTATTTT	CASTAAGPPTDTQYF
TRBV5-8	TRBJ2-2	.	TRBD1	TGTGCCAGCAGCAAAAGGACAGGGGCCACGAACACCGGGGAGCTGTTTTTT	CASSKRTGATNTGELFF
TRBV4-3	TRBJ1-1	.	.	TGCGCCAGCAGCCTCTCCCGAAGGACAGAAGCTTTCTTT	CASSLSRRTEAFF
TRBV19	TRBJ2-3	.	.	TGTGCCAGTAGTCCCGGGACTTTCACAGATACGCAGTATTTT	CASSPGTFTDTQYF
TRBV11-1	TRBJ1-1	once	.	TGTGCCAGCAGCTTAGAAGGATGGGGCGAAGCTTTCTTT	CASSLEGWGEAFF